This TCR beta chain appears in the sequencing data of a study of human T cells and chemical hapten exposure. Across the study: The variation in per-sample TCR yields arose mainly from small differences in pooled library volumes.

A single record per CDR3 protein comes from TCRdb applying MiXCR to the RACE reads. The data contain around 110,000 distinct CDR3 sequences, around an eighth of them singletons. Points on this clonotype: Its specificity is unknown. A much more abundant neighbour one base away suggests this may be a read error.

The germline V gene has CDR1 SGHTA and CDR2 FQGNSA. The CDR3 is 13 amino acids. Trimming left V 0 bases short and J 5 bases short, with 4 bases between. Notes on the study in general: Significantly more large CDR3 similarity clusters arose among expanded TCRs than among controls.

Time point of the sample: patch test 1, 2 weeks after DPC sensitization. The treatment was: therapeutic diphenylcyclopropenone sensitization with weekly scalp DPC. The study extracted total RNA from unfractionated whole blood. Source: whole blood, taken in connection with sensitization to the hapten diphenylcyclopropenone (DPC). The rearrangement uses TRBV7-2 and TRBJ2-2; D call uncertain. The TCR comes from a woman aged 45-65 years with alopecia areata. Some clones in this sample may be carry-over from other donors' samples. The CDR3 DNA sequence: TGTGCCAGCAGCTTAGCGTTGACCGGGGAGCTGTTTTTT. It codes for CASSLALTGELFF. Full variable domain (rest looked up from reference TRBV7-2 and TRBJ2-2): GAGVSQSPSNKVTEKGKDVELRCDPISGHTALYWYRQSLGQGLEFLIYFQGNSAPDKSGLPSDRFSAERTGGSVSTLTIQRTQQEDSAVYLCASSLALTGELFFGEGSRLTVL.